Listed below are T cell receptor beta chains from one sample, sequenced in a study of PD-1 blockade in mismatch repair-deficient tumors. Method: immunoSEQ multiplex PCR; TCRdb's copy keeps in-frame clones and lacks some. The sample includes over 13,000 clones, around 84% of them seen just once. These receptors have no known antigen. This specimen consisted of cells cultured in vitro, obtained from a patient treated with pembrolizumab. The origin of the receptors is an adult with mismatch repair-deficient cancer. The CDR3 runs from the conserved cysteine through the conserved F or W. Each record gives: clone size, J gene, V gene, D gene, CDR3 DNA, CDR3 protein. A D gene is named only where the DNA matches it firmly. Where a row states a size, it is once, few, many or the class of an expanded clone; other rows omit it.

clone size: -; J gene: TRBJ2-1; V gene: TRBV18; D gene: TRBD1; CDR3 DNA: TGTGCCAGCTCACCACAGTCAGGGGGCGCAGGTAATGAGCAGTTCTTC; CDR3 protein: CASSPQSGGAGNEQFF
clone size: -; J gene: TRBJ2-1; V gene: TRBV2; D gene: -; CDR3 DNA: TGTGCCAGCAGCAGCAGCGACTTCTGGAATGAGCAGTTCTTC; CDR3 protein: CASSSSDFWNEQFF
clone size: -; J gene: TRBJ1-2; V gene: TRBV19; D gene: TRBD1; CDR3 DNA: TGTGCCAGTAGTGGGACAGGGGATTCGTCTGGCTACACCTTC; CDR3 protein: CASSGTGDSSGYTF
clone size: -; J gene: TRBJ2-1; V gene: TRBV27; D gene: TRBD2; CDR3 DNA: TGTGCCAGCAGTTTAATTTGGCTAGCGGGAGCGAGGAATGAGCAGTTCTTC; CDR3 protein: CASSLIWLAGARNEQFF
clone size: once; J gene: TRBJ2-7; V gene: TRBV5-1; D gene: -; CDR3 DNA: TGCGCCAGCAGCTTGGTGGGGACGGCCTACGAGCAGTACTTC; CDR3 protein: CASSLVGTAYEQYF
clone size: -; J gene: TRBJ1-1; V gene: TRBV30; D gene: -; CDR3 DNA: TGTGCCTGGAGACCGAAACTGGGCGCAGGGCGGGGGAACACTGAAGCTTTCTTT; CDR3 protein: CAWRPKLGAGRGNTEAFF
clone size: -; J gene: TRBJ2-2; V gene: TRBV13; D gene: TRBD1; CDR3 DNA: TGTGCCAGCAGCCGAGGGGACAGAATGAACACCGGGGAGCTGTTTTTT; CDR3 protein: CASSRGDRMNTGELFF
clone size: -; J gene: TRBJ2-1; V gene: TRBV6-6; D gene: TRBD1; CDR3 DNA: TGTGCCAGCAATGACAGGGGTCTCTACAATGAGCAGTTCTTC; CDR3 protein: CASNDRGLYNEQFF
clone size: -; J gene: TRBJ1-2; V gene: TRBV19; D gene: TRBD1; CDR3 DNA: TGTGCCAGTAGTATAGGGACAGGGGGCGGCTACACCTTC; CDR3 protein: CASSIGTGGGYTF
clone size: -; J gene: TRBJ2-3; V gene: TRBV27; D gene: -; CDR3 DNA: TGTGCCAGCAGTTTAGGCCTAGCGACAGATACGCAGTATTTT; CDR3 protein: CASSLGLATDTQYF
clone size: once; J gene: TRBJ1-1; V gene: TRBV4-1; D gene: -; CDR3 DNA: TGCGCCAGCAGCCACCCGAGGGCGCTGAACACTGAAGCTTTCTTT; CDR3 protein: CASSHPRALNTEAFF
clone size: few; J gene: TRBJ1-5; V gene: TRBV28; D gene: -; CDR3 DNA: TGTGCCAGCATCCTCACGGGGGCAAGCAATCAGCCCCAGCATTTT; CDR3 protein: CASILTGASNQPQHF
clone size: -; J gene: TRBJ1-2; V gene: TRBV9; D gene: TRBD1; CDR3 DNA: TGTGCCAGCAGCGTAGATCCCCAGGGGGCAGGAGACTATGGCTACACCTTC; CDR3 protein: CASSVDPQGAGDYGYTF
clone size: once; J gene: TRBJ1-6; V gene: TRBV4-1; D gene: -; CDR3 DNA: TGCGCCAGCAGCCAGCCCCTCAGGGACTCACCCCTCCACTTT; CDR3 protein: CASSQPLRDSPLHF
clone size: -; J gene: TRBJ2-1; V gene: TRBV19; D gene: -; CDR3 DNA: TGTGCCAGTAGTTACGGAACCCTCCAGTTCTTC; CDR3 protein: CASSYGTLQFF
clone size: -; J gene: TRBJ2-1; V gene: TRBV9; D gene: TRBD2; CDR3 DNA: TGTGCCAGCAGCGTAGGGAGCGGGAGAGAATACAATGAGCAGTTCTTC; CDR3 protein: CASSVGSGREYNEQFF
clone size: -; J gene: TRBJ1-5; V gene: TRBV6-6; D gene: TRBD1; CDR3 DNA: TGTGCCAGCAGTACCACAGGGGACAGCAATCAGCCCCAGCATTTT; CDR3 protein: CASSTTGDSNQPQHF
clone size: -; J gene: TRBJ2-3; V gene: TRBV28; D gene: -; CDR3 DNA: TGTGCCAGCAGGGGGCAATCCTCAAGCACAGATACGCAGTATTTT; CDR3 protein: CASRGQSSSTDTQYF
clone size: -; J gene: TRBJ2-3; V gene: TRBV9; D gene: -; CDR3 DNA: TGTGCCAGCAGCGTTATGGGATTGACACGTTCGGATACGCAGTATTTT; CDR3 protein: CASSVMGLTRSDTQYF
clone size: -; J gene: TRBJ1-1; V gene: TRBV30; D gene: TRBD1; CDR3 DNA: TGTGCCTGGAGATCAATTACAGGGGGCACTGAAGCTTTCTTT; CDR3 protein: CAWRSITGGTEAFF
clone size: -; J gene: TRBJ1-1; V gene: TRBV5-6; D gene: -; CDR3 DNA: TGTGCCAGCAGCGGCAAGGGGGTGCGTGAAGCTTTCTTT; CDR3 protein: CASSGKGVREAFF
clone size: -; J gene: TRBJ2-7; V gene: TRBV4-1; D gene: TRBD1; CDR3 DNA: TGCGCCAGCAGCCCACCCAGGACAGGGATCCACGAGCAGTACTTC; CDR3 protein: CASSPPRTGIHEQYF
clone size: -; J gene: TRBJ2-6; V gene: TRBV9; D gene: -; CDR3 DNA: TGTGCCAGCAGCGTAGGTGGGTCTGGGGCCAACGTCCTGACTTTC; CDR3 protein: CASSVGGSGANVLTF
clone size: -; J gene: TRBJ1-1; V gene: TRBV30; D gene: TRBD1; CDR3 DNA: TGTGCCTGGGCTCCCGGACAGGGTTTTGTGAACACTGAAGCTTTCTTT; CDR3 protein: CAWAPGQGFVNTEAFF
clone size: -; J gene: TRBJ2-1; V gene: TRBV28; D gene: -; CDR3 DNA: TGTGCCAGCACTCAAGGACCGGGCGCCTACAATGAGCAGTTCTTC; CDR3 protein: CASTQGPGAYNEQFF
clone size: -; J gene: TRBJ1-2; V gene: TRBV6-1; D gene: -; CDR3 DNA: TGTGCCAGCAGTGAGGCGTATTGGCTAACTTATGGCTACACCTTC; CDR3 protein: CASSEAYWLTYGYTF
clone size: -; J gene: TRBJ2-1; V gene: TRBV9; D gene: TRBD2; CDR3 DNA: TGTGCCAGCAGCCCCCATGCGGCGGGAGGTGACAATGAGCAGTTCTTC; CDR3 protein: CASSPHAAGGDNEQFF
clone size: -; J gene: TRBJ2-7; V gene: TRBV4-2; D gene: TRBD2; CDR3 DNA: TGTGCCAGCAGCCAAGATAGCGGGGGGCCCTCCTACGAGCAGTACTTC; CDR3 protein: CASSQDSGGPSYEQYF
clone size: -; J gene: TRBJ2-7; V gene: TRBV28; D gene: -; CDR3 DNA: TGTGCCAGCAGTTTAATGGTTGGCGGATCCCCCTACGAGCAGTACTTC; CDR3 protein: CASSLMVGGSPYEQYF
clone size: -; J gene: TRBJ2-3; V gene: TRBV9; D gene: -; CDR3 DNA: TGTGCCAGCAGCAGCAACATCGCTAGCACAGATACGCAGTATTTT; CDR3 protein: CASSSNIASTDTQYF
clone size: once; J gene: TRBJ2-3; V gene: TRBV30; D gene: TRBD2; CDR3 DNA: TGTGCCTGGAGCACAGGGACTAGCGGGAGATCAGATACGCAGTATTTT; CDR3 protein: CAWSTGTSGRSDTQYF
clone size: -; J gene: TRBJ1-2; V gene: TRBV29-1; D gene: TRBD1; CDR3 DNA: TGCAGCGTTGTGGGACAGAAGCACCCTAACTATGGCTACACCTTC; CDR3 protein: CSVVGQKHPNYGYTF
clone size: -; J gene: TRBJ2-1; V gene: TRBV5-1; D gene: TRBD2; CDR3 DNA: TGCGCCAGCAGTTCCGGACTAGCGGGAGTGAATGAGCAGTTCTTC; CDR3 protein: CASSSGLAGVNEQFF
clone size: -; J gene: TRBJ2-1; V gene: TRBV7-9; D gene: TRBD2; CDR3 DNA: TGTGCCAGCAGCCCGGGACTAGCGGGGAGAACGGATGAGCAGTTCTTC; CDR3 protein: CASSPGLAGRTDEQFF
clone size: -; J gene: TRBJ2-5; V gene: TRBV7-2; D gene: -; CDR3 DNA: TGTGCCAGCAGCTCGCTCCTCAAGACCCGGTACTTC; CDR3 protein: CASSSLLKTRYF
clone size: -; J gene: TRBJ2-7; V gene: TRBV6-1; D gene: TRBD2; CDR3 DNA: TGTGCCAGCAGTGAAGTCAGCCCAGCTGCGAGCGGGAGAACCTACGAGCAGTACTTC; CDR3 protein: CASSEVSPAASGRTYEQYF
clone size: -; J gene: TRBJ1-2; V gene: TRBV9; D gene: TRBD1; CDR3 DNA: TGTGCCAGCAGCGGTCCGGGACAGGGAGGAAGAGGCGACTATGGCTACACCTTC; CDR3 protein: CASSGPGQGGRGDYGYTF
clone size: -; J gene: TRBJ1-6; V gene: TRBV4-2; D gene: -; CDR3 DNA: TGTGCCAGCAGCCAAACTACCGGGATAACCAATTCACCCCTCCACTTT; CDR3 protein: CASSQTTGITNSPLHF
clone size: -; J gene: TRBJ2-7; V gene: TRBV27; D gene: TRBD1; CDR3 DNA: TGTGCCACCTCAGGATACCCGGGACAGGGGAGCTACGAGCAGTACTTC; CDR3 protein: CATSGYPGQGSYEQYF
clone size: -; J gene: TRBJ2-2; V gene: TRBV27; D gene: -; CDR3 DNA: -; CDR3 protein: CASSRDHRTPGSCFF